This TCR beta chain was obtained from a study of metastatic and nonmetastatic thyroid tumors. Germline V lookup: CDR1 PRHDT, CDR2 FYEKMQ (reference sequence). The CDR3 has 14 residues. V lost 0 bases and J 4 bases, leaving 7 bases between the germline ends. In the source study's methods: A classifier of distant metastasis in papillary thyroid cancer was built from CDR3 differences (across clinicopathological groups). TCRdb reprocessed the PCR reads using MiXCR. For this entry, the V and J calls and clone size follow TCRdb and not the study's own pipeline. There are under 30,000 clones in the sample; roughly 15% occur only once, and 15% to 17% lies in the top ten. No treatment of any kind had been given to any patient before thyroid surgery. General study findings and limits: Malignant thyroid tumors reportedly had TCR beta diversity that was significantly higher than in benign nodules, in blood and tumor.

This clone was recorded at least ten times. What it binds is not known. The specimen was blood. The chain couples TRBV13 to TRBJ1-3; D gene unclear. This clonotype was sampled from a male donor with papillary thyroid cancer or a benign thyroid nodule (not recorded which). Some clones in this sample may be carry-over from other donors' samples. CDR3 in DNA: TGTGCCAGCAGCTTAGGGCAGAGGGGAAACACCATATATTTT. It translates to CASSLGQRGNTIYF.